These T cell receptor beta chains were read from a single sample in a study of cytomegalovirus exposure and HLA in healthy donors. The table came from immunoSEQ multiplex PCR; TCRdb's copy has only in-frame clones and leaves some out. This sample has approximately 170,000 clones, with more than 80% found just once. Sequenced: PBMCs. These receptors originate from a woman under 30 in good health and CMV-seronegative. The CDR3 runs from the conserved cysteine through the conserved F or W. D genes are given only for firm matches. Size values are once, few and many counts, or a class for expanded clones, and some rows have none.

cdr3_aa: CASSPDRGLGYEQYF
cdr3_nt: TGCGCCAGCAGCCCTGACAGGGGGCTTGGGTACGAGCAGTACTTC
clone_size: NA
v_call: TRBV5-1
d_call: TRBD1
j_call: TRBJ2-7

cdr3_aa: CASSIGTSYEQYF
cdr3_nt: TGTGCCAGCAGCATAGGGACTAGCTACGAGCAGTACTTC
clone_size: NA
v_call: TRBV9
d_call: TRBD2
j_call: TRBJ2-7

cdr3_aa: CASSPLANEQFF
cdr3_nt: TGTGCCAGCTCACCATTGGCCAATGAGCAGTTCTTC
clone_size: NA
v_call: TRBV18
d_call: NA
j_call: TRBJ2-1

cdr3_aa: CASSYGGTEAFF
cdr3_nt: TGCGCCAGCAGCTACGGAGGCACTGAAGCTTTCTTT
clone_size: NA
v_call: TRBV5-1
d_call: NA
j_call: TRBJ1-1

cdr3_aa: CASSTHRERNSPLHF
cdr3_nt: TGTGCCAGCAGCACCCACAGGGAAAGGAATTCACCCCTCCACTTT
clone_size: once
v_call: TRBV7-6
d_call: NA
j_call: TRBJ1-6

cdr3_aa: CASTRLESGYTF
cdr3_nt: TGTGCCAGCACCAGATTGGAGTCGGGCTACACCTTC
clone_size: NA
v_call: TRBV28
d_call: NA
j_call: TRBJ1-2

cdr3_aa: CASSVPPLETQYF
cdr3_nt: TGTGCCAGCAGCGTACCTCCACTAGAGACCCAGTACTTC
clone_size: NA
v_call: TRBV9
d_call: NA
j_call: TRBJ2-5

cdr3_aa: CASSRGQLEAFF
cdr3_nt: TGTGCCAGTAGTAGGGGACAACTTGAAGCTTTCTTT
clone_size: NA
v_call: TRBV19
d_call: NA
j_call: TRBJ1-1

cdr3_aa: CASKIAGDYNEQFF
cdr3_nt: TGTGCCAGCAAGATAGCGGGAGACTACAATGAGCAGTTCTTC
clone_size: NA
v_call: TRBV6-1
d_call: TRBD2
j_call: TRBJ2-1

cdr3_aa: CAIGTRTSGYQETQYF
cdr3_nt: TGTGCCATCGGAACCCGGACTAGCGGGTACCAAGAGACCCAGTACTTC
clone_size: NA
v_call: TRBV10-3
d_call: TRBD2
j_call: TRBJ2-5

cdr3_aa: CAISAGFDSDPLHF
cdr3_nt: TGTGCCATCAGCGCGGGGTTCGATTCTGATCCCCTCCACTTT
clone_size: NA
v_call: TRBV10-3
d_call: NA
j_call: TRBJ1-6

cdr3_aa: CASGLQVSVFSSYEQYF
cdr3_nt: TGTGCTAGTGGTTTGCAGGTCAGTGTCTTCAGCTCCTACGAGCAGTACTTC
clone_size: NA
v_call: TRBV12-5
d_call: NA
j_call: TRBJ2-7

cdr3_aa: CASSQVILAGGSSYNEQFF
cdr3_nt: TGCGCCAGCAGCCAAGTTATACTAGCGGGAGGGAGCTCCTACAATGAGCAGTTCTTC
clone_size: NA
v_call: TRBV4-1
d_call: TRBD2
j_call: TRBJ2-1

cdr3_aa: CASRSPQETQYF
cdr3_nt: TGTGCCAGCAGATCCCCGCAGGAGACCCAGTACTTC
clone_size: once
v_call: TRBV6-6
d_call: NA
j_call: TRBJ2-5

cdr3_aa: CASSPGGKPGNTIYF
cdr3_nt: TGTGCCAGCTCCCCAGGCGGTAAACCAGGAAACACCATATATTTT
clone_size: NA
v_call: TRBV18
d_call: NA
j_call: TRBJ1-3

cdr3_aa: CASSVAGADTQYF
cdr3_nt: TGTGCCAGCAGCGTAGCGGGAGCAGATACGCAGTATTTT
clone_size: NA
v_call: TRBV6-1
d_call: TRBD2
j_call: TRBJ2-3

cdr3_aa: CASSIGTSGHSSYNEQFF
cdr3_nt: TGTGCCAGTAGTATAGGTACTAGCGGCCATAGCTCCTACAATGAGCAGTTCTTC
clone_size: NA
v_call: TRBV19
d_call: TRBD2
j_call: TRBJ2-1

cdr3_aa: CASSLGLSNTGELFF
cdr3_nt: TGTGCCAGCAGCTTAGGACTATCCAACACCGGGGAGCTGTTTTTT
clone_size: NA
v_call: TRBV7-3
d_call: NA
j_call: TRBJ2-2

cdr3_aa: CARFTVKAAEQFF
cdr3_nt: TGTGCCAGATTCACTGTTAAAGCGGCAGAGCAGTTCTTC
clone_size: NA
v_call: TRBV6-5
d_call: NA
j_call: TRBJ2-1

cdr3_aa: CASSPQGALSTDTQYF
cdr3_nt: TGTGCCAGCTCACCGCAGGGGGCGTTGAGCACAGATACGCAGTATTTT
clone_size: NA
v_call: TRBV18
d_call: TRBD1
j_call: TRBJ2-3

cdr3_aa: CATSRENLEANYAYEQYF
cdr3_nt: TGTGCCACCAGCAGAGAGAACCTCGAAGCCAATTATGCCTACGAGCAGTACTTC
clone_size: few
v_call: TRBV15
d_call: NA
j_call: TRBJ2-7

cdr3_aa: CASSPSGQGYRGYTF
cdr3_nt: TGTGCCAGCAGCCCCTCGGGACAGGGGTATCGAGGCTACACCTTC
clone_size: NA
v_call: TRBV27
d_call: TRBD1
j_call: TRBJ1-2

cdr3_aa: CASSYGSVGGTQYF
cdr3_nt: TGTGCCAGCAGTTACGGATCCGTGGGGGGTACGCAGTATTTT
clone_size: NA
v_call: TRBV6-5
d_call: NA
j_call: TRBJ2-3

cdr3_aa: CASMREGEQYF
cdr3_nt: TGTGCCAGCATGCGGGAGGGCGAGCAGTACTTC
clone_size: NA
v_call: TRBV21-1
d_call: NA
j_call: TRBJ2-7

cdr3_aa: CASSQEALQRLSGYNEQFF
cdr3_nt: TGCGCCAGCAGCCAAGAAGCCCTCCAGCGGTTGAGTGGCTACAATGAGCAGTTCTTC
clone_size: NA
v_call: TRBV4-3
d_call: NA
j_call: TRBJ2-1

cdr3_aa: CASSLSGEQYF
cdr3_nt: TGCGCCAGCAGCTTGTCGGGTGAGCAGTACTTC
clone_size: NA
v_call: TRBV5-1
d_call: NA
j_call: TRBJ2-7

cdr3_aa: CASSLGGDRAYEQYF
cdr3_nt: TGTGCCAGCAGCTTAGGAGGGGACAGGGCCTACGAGCAGTACTTC
clone_size: few
v_call: TRBV5-5
d_call: TRBD1
j_call: TRBJ2-7

cdr3_aa: CASSYGQYNSPLHF
cdr3_nt: TGTGCCAGCAGCTACGGACAGTATAATTCACCCCTCCACTTT
clone_size: few
v_call: TRBV7-9
d_call: NA
j_call: TRBJ1-6

cdr3_aa: CASSLLAGDYEQYF
cdr3_nt: TGTGCCAGCAGTCTGCTAGCGGGTGACTACGAGCAGTACTTC
clone_size: once
v_call: TRBV6-5
d_call: TRBD2
j_call: TRBJ2-7

cdr3_aa: CASSSGRASDTQYF
cdr3_nt: TGTGCCAGTAGTAGCGGGAGGGCCTCGGATACGCAGTATTTT
clone_size: NA
v_call: TRBV19
d_call: TRBD2
j_call: TRBJ2-3

cdr3_aa: CASNLAGVSGPSYEQYF
cdr3_nt: TGTGCCAGCAACCTAGCGGGAGTGTCGGGGCCATCCTACGAGCAGTACTTC
clone_size: once
v_call: TRBV28
d_call: TRBD2
j_call: TRBJ2-7

cdr3_aa: CASSDRPYEQYF
cdr3_nt: TGCGCCAGCAGTGACAGGCCCTACGAGCAGTACTTC
clone_size: NA
v_call: TRBV10-1
d_call: NA
j_call: TRBJ2-7